The clone carrying this TCR beta chain was counted once. What it binds is unknown. TCRdb's table, derived via immunoSEQ multiplex PCR, lists solely in-frame clones and lacks some. The table records under 200,000 clones, approximately 96% of them present only once. The data belong to a study of cytomegalovirus exposure and HLA in healthy donors. Study-level results: Both high specificity and high sensitivity reportedly marked the classifier's diagnosis of cytomegalovirus status. The tendency of first-cohort TCR clusters to co-occur in the 120 or so validation repertoires was identified by a subsequent analysis. Among TCR sequences, most were rare, though some public TCRs appeared in many donors.

This CDR3 contains 15 residues. Germline V gene data show CDR1 as MNHEY and CDR2 as SMNVEV (reference sequence). V gave up 4 bases and J gave up 4 bases, with 17 bases separating them. Separation from the roughly 670-subject first cohort characterized the roughly 110-subject validation cohort, to which the donors belonged. This sequence joins TRBV27 and TRBJ2-7; maybe TRBD2 (6 bases). The sequencing input was PBMCs. The sequence came from a woman between 18 and 30 years old in good health and CMV-seronegative. CDR3 nucleotide sequence: TGTGCCAGCAGTTATGGCAGGGACTTCTTTTACGAGCAGTACTTC. It codes for CASSYGRDFFYEQYF.